This TCR beta chain emerged from a study of CD8 T cells in ankylosing spondylitis. To note about this clonotype: Its specificity is not known.

Broader study findings: It appeared that ankylosing spondylitis blood was characterized by a TCR beta motif of several highly homologous variants.

V was pared by 4 bases and J by 7 bases, with 10 bases of the junction left unmatched. The CDR3 runs to 16 residues. Using its own MiXCR run on the 5' RACE reads, TCRdb lists one record per CDR3 protein. This sample yields hundreds of thousands of distinct CDR3 sequences, of which roughly 15% are seen a single time; approximately 1% belongs to the top ten. This TCR derives from a male donor with ankylosing spondylitis. The specimen sequenced was blood, either unsorted or a sorted T cell fraction (not recorded which). V and J are TRBV12-3 or TRBV12-4 and TRBJ2-1; 10 positions match TRBD2. Written as DNA, the CDR3 is TGTGCCAGCAGTTCCCCCCCTAGCGGGAGAGGTAATGAGCAGTTCTTC. This sequence encodes CASSSPPSGRGNEQFF.